These T cell receptor beta chains were read from a single sample in a study of T-cell reconstitution after alpha-beta-depleted transplantation in children. TCRdb passed the PCR reads through MiXCR, listing each CDR3 protein once. The sample comprises roughly 240,000 distinct CDR3 sequences, around 7.8% of which are singletons, and roughly 6% rests with the top ten. Here the sequenced sample was PBMCs, mostly from graft donor cells, taken 180 days after TCRalphabeta/CD19-depleted stem cell transplant. The receptors shown here come from a male patient younger than 18 who had a stem cell transplant for acute lymphoblastic leukemia, so the T cells may come from the graft donor. Both conserved end residues are part of each CDR3. A D gene is named only where the DNA matches it firmly. Some rows have no size entry. The others give once, few or many, or a class for an expanded clone.

CDR3	DNA	D	size	V	J
CASSQEVRFDNEKLFF	TGCGCCAGCAGCCAAGAGGTCCGGTTTGATAATGAAAAACTGTTTTTT	NA	many	TRBV4-3	TRBJ1-4
CASSPQGKRTEAFF	TGTGCCAGCAGCCCACAGGGGAAAAGGACTGAAGCTTTCTTT	TRBD1	many	TRBV6-1	TRBJ1-1
CASSPPGGRAYEQYF	TGTGCCAGTAGTCCCCCAGGGGGAAGGGCCTACGAGCAGTACTTC	TRBD1	NA	TRBV19	TRBJ2-7
CAISETGGFNQPQHF	TGTGCCATCAGTGAAACAGGGGGATTCAATCAGCCCCAGCATTTT	TRBD1	many	TRBV10-3	TRBJ1-5
CASTNLSGNTIYF	TGTGCCAGCACGAATCTCTCTGGAAACACCATATATTTT	NA	many	TRBV6-4	TRBJ1-3
CASSPRLRLGTEAFF	TGTGCCAGCAGTCCCAGACTCAGATTGGGCACTGAAGCTTTCTTT	NA	NA	TRBV27	TRBJ1-1
CASSQGPGTGPRYNEQFF	TGTGCCAGCAGCCAAGGGCCGGGGACAGGGCCGCGCTACAATGAGCAGTTCTTC	TRBD1	many	TRBV4-2	TRBJ2-1
CARTPGGGPATNEKLFF	TGTGCCAGGACCCCAGGGGGCGGCCCTGCAACTAATGAAAAACTGTTTTTT	NA	many	TRBV21-1	TRBJ1-4
CSAGSSYEQYF	TGCAGTGCGGGCAGTTCCTACGAGCAGTACTTC	NA	many	TRBV20-1	TRBJ2-7
CASSFRVEETYEQYF	TGTGCCAGCAGCTTCAGGGTAGAGGAGACCTACGAGCAGTACTTC	NA	many	TRBV7-8	TRBJ2-7
CASSFIRVLGANVLTF	TGTGCCAGCAGCTTCATCCGGGTTTTGGGGGCCAACGTCCTGACTTTC	NA	NA	TRBV7-2	TRBJ2-6
CATSDPAGQDTDTQYF	TGTGCCACCAGTGACCCCGCGGGACAGGACACAGATACGCAGTATTTT	TRBD1	many	TRBV24-1	TRBJ2-3
CASSEWGTEAFF	TGTGCCAGCAGTGAATGGGGGACTGAAGCTTTCTTT	NA	many	TRBV28	TRBJ1-1
CASSSTPYTGELFF	TGTGCCAGCAGCTCCACACCCTACACCGGGGAGCTGTTTTTT	NA	many	TRBV7-6	TRBJ2-2
CASSLGSGGYEQYF	TGCGCCAGCAGCCTGGGTAGCGGAGGCTACGAGCAGTACTTC	NA	many	TRBV4-3	TRBJ2-7
CASSVGAGENEQYF	TGTGCCAGCAGCGTAGGAGCGGGAGAAAACGAGCAGTACTTC	TRBD2	many	TRBV9	TRBJ2-7
CASSSRQFEQYF	TGTGCCAGCAGTTCCCGGCAGTTCGAGCAGTACTTC	NA	many	TRBV6-5	TRBJ2-7
CASSEYQETQYF	TGTGCCAGCTCTGAGTACCAAGAGACCCAGTACTTC	NA	many	TRBV18	TRBJ2-5
CASSLHPSGLYNEQFF	TGTGCCAGCAGCTTACACCCCAGCGGCCTCTACAATGAGCAGTTCTTC	NA	many	TRBV7-3	TRBJ2-1
CASRDRDYGYTF	TGTGCCAGCAGGGACAGGGACTATGGCTACACCTTC	TRBD1	many	TRBV12-3/TRBV12-4	TRBJ1-2
CASSLEYGKLFF	TGTGCCAGCAGCTTAGAGTACGGAAAACTGTTTTTT	NA	many	TRBV7-9	TRBJ1-4
CASSEGGGYTF	TGTGCCAGCAGTGAAGGAGGGGGCTACACCTTC	NA	many	TRBV25-1	TRBJ1-2
CASSLNYEQFF	TGTGCCAGCAGCTTAAACTATGAGCAGTTCTTC	NA	many	TRBV13	TRBJ2-1
CSASRAPDGSNQPQHF	TGCAGTGCCTCGAGGGCCCCGGACGGTAGCAATCAGCCCCAGCATTTT	NA	many	TRBV20-1	TRBJ1-5
CASSEYEQFF	TGTGCCAGCAGTGAATATGAGCAGTTCTTC	NA	many	TRBV6-4	TRBJ2-1
CASSHTPTLGGYTF	TGCGCCAGCAGCCATACTCCGACGTTGGGCGGCTACACCTTC	NA	many	TRBV4-3	TRBJ1-2
CASSYWPRYEQYF	TGTGCCAGCAGTTACTGGCCTCGCTACGAGCAGTACTTC	NA	many	TRBV6-5	TRBJ2-7
CASSKGGPTGYQSNQPQHF	TGTGCCAGCAGCAAAGGGGGCCCTACAGGGTACCAAAGCAATCAGCCCCAGCATTTT	TRBD1	many	TRBV6-2/TRBV6-3	TRBJ1-5
CASSQVGVTQYF	TGTGCCAGCAGCCAGGTTGGTGTGACCCAGTACTTC	NA	many	TRBV3-1	TRBJ2-5
CASGKGLLFKPQHF	TGTGCCAGCGGGAAGGGCCTCCTTTTTAAGCCCCAGCATTTT	NA	many	TRBV6-2/TRBV6-3	TRBJ1-5
CSARGVARGQYF	TGCAGTGCTAGAGGGGTAGCCCGGGGCCAGTACTTC	NA	many	TRBV20-1	TRBJ2-5
CASSTRDGSTDTQYF	TGTGCCAGCAGTACCCGGGACGGAAGCACAGATACGCAGTATTTT	NA	many	TRBV4-3	TRBJ2-3
CSANSGTGYNEQFF	TGCAGTGCGAACTCCGGGACAGGTTACAATGAGCAGTTCTTC	TRBD1	many	TRBV20-1	TRBJ2-1
CASSTRDSGYTF	TGTGCCAGCAGCACCCGGGACTCTGGCTACACCTTC	NA	few	TRBV11-2	TRBJ1-2
CASSQTLWGGSEKLFF	TGTGCCAGCAGCCAAACCTTATGGGGAGGAAGTGAAAAACTGTTTTTT	NA	many	TRBV6-6	TRBJ1-4
CASSWSGPITSNYGYTF	TGTGCCAGCAGTTGGTCCGGGCCCATAACTTCTAACTATGGCTACACCTTC	NA	many	TRBV12-3/TRBV12-4	TRBJ1-2
CAIRGTGGNSPLHF	TGTGCCATCAGGGGGACAGGGGGCAATTCACCCCTCCACTTT	TRBD1	NA	TRBV10-3	TRBJ1-6
CASSLNSGRAGDTQYF	TGTGCCAGCAGTTTAAATAGCGGGAGGGCGGGAGATACGCAGTATTTT	TRBD2	many	TRBV12-3/TRBV12-4	TRBJ2-3
CASSELSGMVDEQFF	TGTGCCAGCAGTGAATTGAGCGGGATGGTTGATGAGCAGTTCTTC	TRBD2	many	TRBV25-1	TRBJ2-1
CASSPWAGGRKNIQYF	TGTGCCAGCAGCCCCTGGGCGGGGGGGCGCAAAAACATTCAGTACTTC	TRBD2	many	TRBV6-2/TRBV6-3	TRBJ2-4
CASSPTEAGTEAFF	TGTGCCAGCAGCCCGACAGAGGCGGGCACTGAAGCTTTCTTT	NA	many	TRBV7-8	TRBJ1-1
CASSQDLASAITDTQYF	TGCGCCAGCAGCCAAGATTTAGCTAGCGCAATCACAGATACGCAGTATTTT	NA	many	TRBV4-3	TRBJ2-3
CASSRDRRLLNTEAFF	TGTGCCAGTAGCCGGGACAGGCGCCTACTGAACACTGAAGCTTTCTTT	TRBD1	many	TRBV19	TRBJ1-1
CASSLRQGADIQYF	TGCGCCAGCAGCTTACGACAGGGGGCTGACATTCAGTACTTC	TRBD1	many	TRBV5-1	TRBJ2-4
CSARKLAGAGSSYNEQFF	TGCAGTGCTAGGAAACTGGCGGGAGCGGGGAGCTCCTACAATGAGCAGTTCTTC	TRBD2	many	TRBV20-1	TRBJ2-1
CAISESTGGGGYTF	TGTGCCATCAGTGAGTCGACTGGGGGAGGCGGCTACACCTTC	NA	many	TRBV10-3	TRBJ1-2
CASSLDRGKQYF	TGTGCCAGCAGTTTAGATCGGGGGAAGCAGTACTTC	NA	few	TRBV28	TRBJ2-7
CASSQWDRGEAFF	TGCGCCAGCAGCCAATGGGACAGGGGCGAAGCTTTCTTT	TRBD1	many	TRBV4-3	TRBJ1-1
CASSYLKQGIYGYTF	TGTGCCAGCAGTTACCTTAAGCAGGGAATCTATGGCTACACCTTC	NA	many	TRBV6-5	TRBJ1-2
CASSPEPSEYNEQFF	TGTGCCAGCAGCCCGGAACCTAGCGAATACAATGAGCAGTTCTTC	NA	many	TRBV5-4	TRBJ2-1
CASSRVSGTEAFF	TGTGCCAGCAGTCGAGTATCCGGGACTGAAGCTTTCTTT	NA	NA	TRBV12-3/TRBV12-4	TRBJ1-1
CASSPTPGGRNTEAFF	TGTGCCAGCAGCCCTACACCTGGGGGGAGGAACACTGAAGCTTTCTTT	NA	many	TRBV5-6	TRBJ1-1
CASSFETSGSRETQYF	TGCGCCAGCAGCTTTGAGACTAGCGGGAGCCGGGAGACCCAGTACTTC	TRBD2	many	TRBV5-1	TRBJ2-5
CASSLLLGNTIYF	TGTGCCAGCAGCTTGCTACTGGGAAACACCATATATTTT	NA	many	TRBV5-5	TRBJ1-3
CAISESRQGVSGNTIYF	TGTGCCATCAGTGAGTCGAGACAGGGCGTCTCTGGAAACACCATATATTTT	TRBD1	many	TRBV10-3	TRBJ1-3
CASRGGRNYGYTF	TGTGCGAGCCGCGGAGGAAGGAACTATGGCTACACCTTC	NA	NA	TRBV5-4	TRBJ1-2
CASSSDRGGSYEQYF	TGTGCCAGCTCGAGCGACAGGGGGGGTTCCTACGAGCAGTACTTC	TRBD1	many	TRBV18	TRBJ2-7
CASSRRGPILTQETQYF	TGCGCCAGCAGCCGCCGGGGGCCTATACTCACCCAAGAGACCCAGTACTTC	NA	many	TRBV5-1	TRBJ2-5
CASSVTERAVGPPRTEAFF	TGTGCCAGCAGCGTAACCGAGAGGGCGGTGGGACCGCCGAGGACTGAAGCTTTCTTT	NA	many	TRBV9	TRBJ1-1